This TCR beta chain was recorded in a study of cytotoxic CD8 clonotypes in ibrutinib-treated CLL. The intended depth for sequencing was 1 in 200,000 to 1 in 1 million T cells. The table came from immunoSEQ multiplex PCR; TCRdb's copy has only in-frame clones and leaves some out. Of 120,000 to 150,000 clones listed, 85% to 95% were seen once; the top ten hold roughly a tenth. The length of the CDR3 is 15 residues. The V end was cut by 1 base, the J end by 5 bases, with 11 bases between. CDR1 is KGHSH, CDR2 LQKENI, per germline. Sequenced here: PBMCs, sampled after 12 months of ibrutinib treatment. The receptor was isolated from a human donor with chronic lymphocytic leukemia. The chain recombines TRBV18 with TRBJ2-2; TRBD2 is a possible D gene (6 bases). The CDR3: CASSPRGDLTGELFF. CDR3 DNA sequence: TGTGCCAGCTCACCACGCGGGGATCTAACCGGGGAGCTGTTTTTT.